This TCR beta chain was profiled in a study of blood T cells in healthy people across ages (dated by TCRdb to the mid-2010s). Some background on the complete study: Template switching captured roughly one uniquely barcoded TCR beta cDNA molecule per two T cells in model experiments. Donors of different ages were randomly distributed across sequencing lanes to avoid experimental bias. Two additional independent replicas of 1 million unique cDNA reads from the same blood draw were analyzed for two donors (one aged 18 to 30 and one aged 80 or older). Using deep sequencing normalized with unique cDNA molecular identifiers, the study measured how TCR beta repertoire diversity changes with age. Four age groups were formed from the donors: young (average 16 years), middle-aged (around 41), aged (more than 55) and long-lived (82).

General conclusions and limits of the study: Donor CMV infection status was unknown, potentially confounding age-related changes in expanded clonotypes. Estimates of total diversity based on one million sequenced T cells were considered lower bounds and underestimates. Bulk unsorted PBMC profiling prevented conclusive comparison of naive and antigen-experienced compartments. As age increased, observed TCR beta diversity per million T cells dropped in a roughly linear way, and a significant reduction was already evident by age 40. Compared with the aged group, the long-lived group had more naive CD4+ T cells, fewer expanded clones and increased TCR diversity, suggesting age selection. Observed TCR beta diversity correlated strongly with the percentage of naive T cells measured by flow cytometry.

Libraries were constructed by 5' RACE. TCRdb names Illumina HiSeq 2500 as the instrument used. The second PCR ran for about 6 to 12 cycles and used a J-beta primer mix along with a sample-barcoded 5' primer. A template-switch 5' adaptor carrying 12 random nucleotides introduced a unique molecular identifier onto each TCR beta cDNA molecule. At least 3 million CDR3-containing paired-end reads were obtained from each sample. The Mint cDNA synthesis kit, primed by a TRBC-specific oligonucleotide, was used to synthesize first-strand cDNA from all RNA. All cDNA was treated with uracil-DNA glycosylase and then went through a first 18-cycle PCR with the universal primers M1SS and BC2_uni_R. The paper's data handling went like this. For normalization, 1 million high-quality reads, each with a distinct molecular identifier, were randomly selected from each sample. Instead of being binned into consensus sequences, reads that shared molecular identifiers were thrown out. MiTCR, run with a Q25 quality threshold and the strictest error-elimination algorithm, handled CDR3 identification, clonotype clustering and error correction. A nonparametric unseen species model with Euler transformation was used to estimate lower-bound total TCR beta diversity. TCRdb took the public reads, trimmed them with fastp at Q25, ran MiXCR for clone calling and kept in-frame beta chains. Entries are consolidated by CDR3 protein sequence, retaining the most common genes and DNA. These V and J calls are TCRdb output, not the study's own analysis. The sample table contains about 1.1 million distinct CDR3 sequences; only one count was recorded for 30% to 40% of them. Less than 15% of the sample belongs to the ten largest clones.

The germline V gene supplies CDR1 SGHTA and CDR2 FQGNSA. V is clipped by 7 bases and J by 6 bases, and the sequence between their germline boundaries is 16 bases long. CDR3 length: 14 amino acids, cysteine to phenylalanine. Solely the CDR3 DNA is kept, with 42 bases framed from the first base. Systemically healthy Caucasian individuals from Russia, 39 in total and aged about 6 to 100 years, were included as donors. Around 10 milliliters of peripheral blood were drawn from each donor into EDTA-treated Vacutainer tubes. PBMCs were isolated by Ficoll-Paque density-gradient centrifugation, with at least 6 million obtained per sample. Trizol reagent was used to extract total RNA from PBMCs, with at least 5.5 micrograms per sample. For every donor, flow cytometry on a PBMC aliquot measured the percentage of naive CD45RAhigh/CD27high T cells. To note about this clonotype: Its antigen remains undetermined. The record has no base qualities; no much larger clone is one base away.

The receptor chain draws on TRBV7-2 and TRBJ2-1; the D gene cannot be resolved reliably. This receptor was obtained from a man younger than 30 in good health. Material for sequencing was blood. The DNA sequence is given as TGTGCCAGCAACCACTGGCCCTCCAGCAATGAGCAGTTCTTC. Its product reads: CASNHWPSSNEQFF.